This T cell receptor beta chain was profiled in a study of regulatory T cells in long-lasting Graves disease. Study outcomes and limitations: New patients shared fewer public clonotypes (approximately 970) than persistent patients did (around 2,700). Persistent Graves' cases showed lower TCR diversity than newly diagnosed cases.

This clonotype showed up just a few times. Its antigen is as yet unknown. V was clipped by 4 bases and J by 0 bases, with 12 bases between them. The CDR3 loop spans 15 amino acids. Germline V gene data show CDR1 as LNHNV and CDR2 as YYDKDF (reference sequence). CDR3 regions were amplified by Arm-PCR using iRepertoire HTBI primers to build TCR beta libraries. TCRdb processed the multiplex PCR reads anew with MiXCR; each CDR3 protein has one entry. The sample carries under 700,000 distinct CDR3 sequences, roughly 16% recorded once. Time point meaning: newly diagnosed GD, antithyroid drugs for less than 3 months. PBMC-derived RNA was used for the TCR library. These same records also appear under a second study, on T cells in Graves' hyperthyroidism and ophthalmopathy. Per that study: Clonotypes that were expanded in thyroid above 0.001 mostly appeared in blood too.

The rearrangement uses TRBV15 and TRBJ1-1; D is ambiguous. The material was peripheral blood mononuclear cells (PBMCs), obtained at new diagnosis, from a patient treated with antithyroid drugs. This clonotype originated in a woman aged 35-60 years with Graves disease. The CDR3 loop is CATSKEIGMNTEAFF. The CDR3 nucleotides read TGTGCCACCAGCAAAGAGATAGGGATGAACACTGAAGCTTTCTTT.